The entry below gives a single T cell receptor beta chain sequence along with its context. The target of this receptor is not known. Per-base qualities were not stored, and no clone one base away is much larger. The CDR3 sequence holds 14 residues, the cysteine and phenylalanine included. The read is trimmed to its CDR3 DNA, 42 bases read in frame from base 1. CDR1 and CDR2 are read off the germline V gene as MNHNS and SASEGT. The trim is 7 bases for V and 4 bases for J, with a gap of 16 bases between the germline ends. The donors were healthy, HIV-negative adults who had no recently reported acute infections or vaccinations. All donors were Caucasian adults living in Nashville, Tennessee, USA. CD4+ T cells were enriched through magnetic negative selection, after which naive cells were positively selected on CD45RA and the remaining negative fraction served as the memory subset. Blood was collected by leukapheresis, and PBMCs were isolated by Ficoll-Histopaque density gradient centrifugation and then cryopreserved in liquid nitrogen vapor phase. Purity and quantity of every magnetically sorted T cell population were checked by analytical flow cytometry. Each sorted fraction had its genomic DNA isolated and then quantified by UV absorbance on a Nanodrop 2000c.

The record originates from a study of shared clonotypes between healthy human individuals (dated by TCRdb to 2018 to 2021). The study in broad terms: A couple of women and a few men aged 18 to 49 years were included in the cohort. For each donor, CD4 naive and CD4 memory were each given three plates, CD8 naive was given two plates, and CD8 memory was given one plate. Blood TCR repertoires of a handful of healthy adults were deeply sequenced to estimate repertoire size and the extent of clonotype sharing between individuals. To increase sequencing depth and limit assay-specific biases, different laboratories used diverse techniques to prepare libraries and sequence TCR repertoires. Each donor's leukapheresis produced roughly between about 0.9 and 9.5 billion PBMCs.

Paper-wide results and their limitations: Naive subsets generally had larger estimated clonotype richness than memory subsets. Roughly 5% of naive CD4, 3.5% of naive CD8, around 2.3% of memory CD4, and 0.4% of memory CD8 clonotypes were shared across a few donors. The small number of donors limited the genetic and exposure-history diversity represented. Sampling was restricted to blood, and TCR repertoires in tissues likely differ from the TCR repertoires found in blood. Based on pairwise subsampling, the degree of clonotype sharing among donors was expected to be affected by sequencing depth. Rarefaction of sorted-subset datasets indicated incomplete sequencing despite the large sequencing depth. Higher generation probabilities were observed for clonotypes shared by all four sorted-subset donors than for non-shared clonotypes.

Using the deep immunoSEQ assay, TCR CDR3 regions were amplified from genomic DNA by multiplex PCR. For each cell subset, the extracted genomic DNA was distributed evenly across all wells of several immunoSEQ 96-well plates, and each plate served as one replicate. For sorted subsets, roughly 200 ng genomic DNA, equal to about 30,000 T cell genomes, was loaded into each replicate PCR. Purified libraries were measured with a Qubit 3.0 fluorometer, size-checked on a Bioanalyzer 2100, and measured again with the KAPA Library Quantification kit. Each immunoSEQ 96-well plate was sequenced on its own single-read 150-cycle Illumina NextSeq 550 flow cell. The published analysis was carried out like this. Because only junctional sequences without quality scores were contained in the immunoSEQ output, filtering matching that applied to full-length reads could not be performed. Sequences were annotated with PyIR, a Python wrapper for IgBLAST v1.9, and V/J genes and CDR3 were assigned using IMGT germline references. Reads with weak V/J assignments (E-value above 1e-6), missing CDR3, stop codons, out-of-frame junctions, or ambiguous translated residues were removed. V3J clonotypes were defined as sequences sharing an identical inferred V gene, J gene, and CDR3 amino acid sequence. Percentage overlap between repertoires was computed as shared unique clonotypes divided by the size of the smaller repertoire. Three approaches were used to assess repertoire richness: RTK rarefaction, the Chao1 estimator, and Recon v2.1 estimates of unobserved clonotypes. For all TCRbeta clonotypes obtained by the gDNA method from a few donors, generation probabilities were computed with OLGA. TCRdb holds this immuneACCESS table with in-frame rearrangements only. Some clones are missing; in checked studies, unresolved V genes explain under half, and the rest has no known cause. The V and J calls and clone size are taken from that table; D and trimming were inferred from the DNA. This sample lists 2 million or so clones; 90% to 95% were detected once. The ten largest clones capture roughly 0.13% of the sample.

This sequence was found in a man in his late teens or twenties in good health. This sequence uses TRBV6-1 and TRBJ1-2, and possibly TRBD1, on 5 matching bases. The source material was naive CD4+ T cells sorted from blood. The cell subset or site label, read with the paper, signifies: CD45RA+ positively selected. The nucleotide sequence reads as follows: TGTGCCAGCACCCAGGCGGGGGTGGCCTATGGCTACACCTTC. This is translated as CASTQAGVAYGYTF.